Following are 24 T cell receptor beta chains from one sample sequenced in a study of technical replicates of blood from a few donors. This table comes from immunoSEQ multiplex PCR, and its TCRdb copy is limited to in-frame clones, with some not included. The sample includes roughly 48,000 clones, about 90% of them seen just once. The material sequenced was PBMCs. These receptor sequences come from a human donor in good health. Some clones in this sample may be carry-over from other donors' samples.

The CDR3 DNA reads as TGCGCCAGCAGCGCCGGGACTAGCGGGTCGACGATCCGCACAGATACGCAGTATTTT. Encoded protein: CASSAGTSGSTIRTDTQYF. The chain links TRBV5-1 to TRBJ2-3; TRBD2 aligns across 12 bases. This CDR3 has 19 amino acids. Germline-derived CDR1 and CDR2 are SGHRS and YFSETQ. V lost 4 bases to trimming and J lost 1 base; unmatched junction nucleotides: 13.

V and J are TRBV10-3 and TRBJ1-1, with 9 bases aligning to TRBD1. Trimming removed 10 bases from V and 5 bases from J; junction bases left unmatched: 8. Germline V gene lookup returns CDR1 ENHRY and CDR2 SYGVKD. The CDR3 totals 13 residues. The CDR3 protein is CATHRGPKTEAFF. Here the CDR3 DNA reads TGTGCCACCCACAGGGGGCCGAAGACTGAAGCTTTCTTT.

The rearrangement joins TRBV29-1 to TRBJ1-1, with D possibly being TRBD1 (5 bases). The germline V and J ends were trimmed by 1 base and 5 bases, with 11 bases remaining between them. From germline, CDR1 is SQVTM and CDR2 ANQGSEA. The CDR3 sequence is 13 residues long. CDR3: CSVEVFGGTEAFF. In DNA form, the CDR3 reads TGCAGCGTTGAAGTTTTCGGGGGAACTGAAGCTTTCTTT.

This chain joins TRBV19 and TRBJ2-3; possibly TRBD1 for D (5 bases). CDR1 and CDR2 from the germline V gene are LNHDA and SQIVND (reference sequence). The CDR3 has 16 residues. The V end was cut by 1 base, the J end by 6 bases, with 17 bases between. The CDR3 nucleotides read TGTGCCAGTAGTATAGGGGTCAGACCAGGGTGGGATACGCAGTATTTT. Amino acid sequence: CASSIGVRPGWDTQYF.

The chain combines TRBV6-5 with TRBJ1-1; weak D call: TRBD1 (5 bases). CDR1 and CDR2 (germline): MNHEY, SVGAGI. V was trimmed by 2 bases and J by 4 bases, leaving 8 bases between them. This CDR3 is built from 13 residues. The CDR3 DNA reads TGTGCCAGCAGTTACCCCGGGGGCACTGAAGCTTTCTTT. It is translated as CASSYPGGTEAFF.

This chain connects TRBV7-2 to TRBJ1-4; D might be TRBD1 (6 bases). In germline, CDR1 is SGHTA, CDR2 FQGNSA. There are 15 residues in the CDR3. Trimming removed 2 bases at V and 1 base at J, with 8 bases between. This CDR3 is CASSLNRVTNEKLFF. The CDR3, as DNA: TGTGCCAGCAGCTTAAACAGGGTAACTAATGAAAAACTGTTTTTT. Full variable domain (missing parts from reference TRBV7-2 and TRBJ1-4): GAGVSQSPSNKVTEKGKDVELRCDPISGHTALYWYRQSLGQGLEFLIYFQGNSAPDKSGLPSDRFSAERTGGSVSTLTIQRTQQEDSAVYLCASSLNRVTNEKLFFGSGTQLSVL.

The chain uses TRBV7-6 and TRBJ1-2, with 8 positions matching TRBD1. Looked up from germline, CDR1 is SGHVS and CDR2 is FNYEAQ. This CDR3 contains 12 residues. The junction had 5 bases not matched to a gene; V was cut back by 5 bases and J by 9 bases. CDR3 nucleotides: TGTGCCAGCAGCGGAAGGGACAGGAGCTACACCTTC. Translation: CASSGRDRSYTF.

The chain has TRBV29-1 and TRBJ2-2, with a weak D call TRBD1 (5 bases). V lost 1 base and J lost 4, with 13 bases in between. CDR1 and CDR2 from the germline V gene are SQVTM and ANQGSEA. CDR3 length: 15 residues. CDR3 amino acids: CSVEGWQGSTGELFF. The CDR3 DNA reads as TGCAGCGTTGAAGGGTGGCAGGGTAGCACCGGGGAGCTGTTTTTT.

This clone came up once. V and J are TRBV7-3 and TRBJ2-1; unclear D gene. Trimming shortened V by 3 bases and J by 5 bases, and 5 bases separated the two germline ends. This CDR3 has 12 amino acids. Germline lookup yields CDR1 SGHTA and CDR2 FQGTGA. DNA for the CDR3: TGTGCCAGCAGCTTTAGTCACAATGAGCAGTTCTTC. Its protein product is CASSFSHNEQFF.

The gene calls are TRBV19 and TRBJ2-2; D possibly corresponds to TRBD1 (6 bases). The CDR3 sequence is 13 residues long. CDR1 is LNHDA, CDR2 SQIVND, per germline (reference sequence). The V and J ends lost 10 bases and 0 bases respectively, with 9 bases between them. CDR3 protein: CATRQANTGELFF. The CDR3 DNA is TGTGCCACCAGACAGGCGAACACCGGGGAGCTGTTTTTT.

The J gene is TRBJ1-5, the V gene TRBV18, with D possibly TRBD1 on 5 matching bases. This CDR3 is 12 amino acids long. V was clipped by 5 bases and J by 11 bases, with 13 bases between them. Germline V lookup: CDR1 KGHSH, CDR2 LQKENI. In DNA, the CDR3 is TGTGCCAGCTCAGAGTCGGGGGGGTCCCAGCATTTT. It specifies CASSESGGSQHF. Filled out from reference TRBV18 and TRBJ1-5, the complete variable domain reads NAGVMQNPRHLVRRRGQEARLRCSPMKGHSHVYWYRQLPEEGLKFMVYLQKENIIDESGMPKERFSAEFPKEGPSILRIQQVVRGDSAAYFCASSESGGSQHFGDGTRLSIL.

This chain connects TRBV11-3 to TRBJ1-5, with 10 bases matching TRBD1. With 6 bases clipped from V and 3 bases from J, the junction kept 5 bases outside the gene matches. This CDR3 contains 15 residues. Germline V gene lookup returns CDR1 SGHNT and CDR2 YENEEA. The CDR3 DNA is TGTGCCAGCAGTTCGGACAGGGGGTTCAATCAGCCCCAGCATTTT. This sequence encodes CASSSDRGFNQPQHF.

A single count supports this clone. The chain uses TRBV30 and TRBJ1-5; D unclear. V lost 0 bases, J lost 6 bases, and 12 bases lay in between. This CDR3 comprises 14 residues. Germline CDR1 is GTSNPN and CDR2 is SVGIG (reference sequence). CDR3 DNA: TGTGCCTGGAGTGTACGAGGGCTCGCTCAGCCCCAGCATTTT. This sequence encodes CAWSVRGLAQPQHF.

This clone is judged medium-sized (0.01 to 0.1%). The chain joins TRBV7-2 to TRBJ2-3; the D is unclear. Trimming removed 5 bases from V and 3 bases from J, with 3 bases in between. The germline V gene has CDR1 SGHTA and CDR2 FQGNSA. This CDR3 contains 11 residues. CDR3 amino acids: CASSVTDTQYF. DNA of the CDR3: TGTGCCAGCAGCGTAACAGATACGCAGTATTTT.

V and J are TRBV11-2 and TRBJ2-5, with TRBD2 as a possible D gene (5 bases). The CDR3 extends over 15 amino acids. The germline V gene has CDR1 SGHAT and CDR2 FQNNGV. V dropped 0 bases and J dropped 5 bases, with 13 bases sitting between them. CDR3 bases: TGTGCCAGCAGCTTAGAGGTTCTGGGCGGGGAGACCCAGTACTTC. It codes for CASSLEVLGGETQYF.

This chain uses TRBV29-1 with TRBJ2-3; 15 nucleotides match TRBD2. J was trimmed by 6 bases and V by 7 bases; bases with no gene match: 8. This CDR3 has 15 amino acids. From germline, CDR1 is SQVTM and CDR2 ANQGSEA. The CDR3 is CSARTSGGARDTQYF. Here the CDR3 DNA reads TGCAGCGCACGGACTAGCGGGGGGGCAAGGGATACGCAGTATTTT.

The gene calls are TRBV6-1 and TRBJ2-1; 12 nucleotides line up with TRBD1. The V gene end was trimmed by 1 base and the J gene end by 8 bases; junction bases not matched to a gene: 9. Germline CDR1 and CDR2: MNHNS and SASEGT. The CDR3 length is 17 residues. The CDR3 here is CASSEVGLGTGGYEQFF. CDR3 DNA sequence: TGTGCCAGCAGTGAAGTAGGGCTTGGGACAGGGGGCTATGAGCAGTTCTTC.

The DNA for the CDR3 is TGTGCCTCCCAGAACTCCGGGGGAGCTGAAGCTTTCTTT. Protein product: CASQNSGGAEAFF. The chain joins TRBV5-6 to TRBJ1-1, with D possibly being TRBD1 (5 bases). V was trimmed by 10 bases and J by 6 bases, leaving 19 bases between them. CDR1 and CDR2 from the germline V gene are SGHDT and YYEEEE. The CDR3 consists of 13 residues.

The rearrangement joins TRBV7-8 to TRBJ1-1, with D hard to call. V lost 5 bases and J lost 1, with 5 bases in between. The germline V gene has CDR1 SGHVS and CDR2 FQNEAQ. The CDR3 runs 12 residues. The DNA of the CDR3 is TGTGCCAGCAGCCGTCCGAACACTGAAGCTTTCTTT. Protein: CASSRPNTEAFF.

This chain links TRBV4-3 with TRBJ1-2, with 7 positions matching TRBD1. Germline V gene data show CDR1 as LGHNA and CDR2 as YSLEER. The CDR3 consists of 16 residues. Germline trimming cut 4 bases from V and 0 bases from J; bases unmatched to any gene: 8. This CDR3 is CASSPDGTATNYGYTF. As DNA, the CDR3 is TGCGCCAGCAGCCCCGATGGGACAGCTACTAACTATGGCTACACCTTC.

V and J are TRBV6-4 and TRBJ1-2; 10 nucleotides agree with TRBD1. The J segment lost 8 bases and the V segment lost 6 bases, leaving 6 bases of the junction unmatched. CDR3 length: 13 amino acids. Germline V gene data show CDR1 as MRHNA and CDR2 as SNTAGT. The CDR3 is CASRRTGGDGYTF. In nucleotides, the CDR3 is TGTGCCAGCAGAAGGACAGGGGGGGACGGCTACACCTTC.

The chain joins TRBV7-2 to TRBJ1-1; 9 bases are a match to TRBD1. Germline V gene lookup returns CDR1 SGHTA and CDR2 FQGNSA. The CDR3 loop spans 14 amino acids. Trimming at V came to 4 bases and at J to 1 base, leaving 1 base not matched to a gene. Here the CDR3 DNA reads TGTGCCAGCAGCTGGGGACAGGGGAACACTGAAGCTTTCTTT. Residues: CASSWGQGNTEAFF.

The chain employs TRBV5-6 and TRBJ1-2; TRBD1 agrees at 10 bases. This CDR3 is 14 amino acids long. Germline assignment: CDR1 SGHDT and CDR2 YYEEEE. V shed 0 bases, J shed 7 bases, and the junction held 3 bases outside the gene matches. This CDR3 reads CASSLGQGAPGYTF. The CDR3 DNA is TGTGCCAGCAGCTTGGGACAGGGGGCGCCTGGCTACACCTTC.

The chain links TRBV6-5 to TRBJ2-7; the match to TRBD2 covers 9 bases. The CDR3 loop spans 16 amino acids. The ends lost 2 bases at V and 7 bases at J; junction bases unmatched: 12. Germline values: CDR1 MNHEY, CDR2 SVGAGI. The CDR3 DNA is TGTGCCAGCAGTTACGGCCTAGCGGGACCCGAGCGGGAGCAGTACTTC. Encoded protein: CASSYGLAGPEREQYF.